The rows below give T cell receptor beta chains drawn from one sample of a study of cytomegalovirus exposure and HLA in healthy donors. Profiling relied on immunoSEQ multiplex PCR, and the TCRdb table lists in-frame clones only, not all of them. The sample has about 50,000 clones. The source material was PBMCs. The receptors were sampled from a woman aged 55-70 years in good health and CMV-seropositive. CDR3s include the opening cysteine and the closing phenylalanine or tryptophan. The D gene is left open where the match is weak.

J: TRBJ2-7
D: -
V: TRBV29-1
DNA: TGCAGCGTTACAGGCTCCTACGAGCAGTACTTC
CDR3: CSVTGSYEQYF

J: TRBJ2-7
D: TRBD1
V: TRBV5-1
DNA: TGCGCCAGCAGCTTTCAGGGGGACGGCTACGAGCAGTACTTC
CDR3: CASSFQGDGYEQYF

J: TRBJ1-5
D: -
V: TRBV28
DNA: TGTGCCAGCAGTTTTCGGGGGGGCGCGCAACAGCCCCAGCATTTT
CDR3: CASSFRGGAQQPQHF

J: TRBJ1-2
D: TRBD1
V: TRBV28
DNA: TGTGCCAGCAGGACAGGGGGCGACTATGGCTACACCTTC
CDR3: CASRTGGDYGYTF

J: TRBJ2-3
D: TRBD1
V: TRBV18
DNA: TGTGCCAGCTCACCCACAGGACAGGGAGATACGCAGTATTTT
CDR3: CASSPTGQGDTQYF

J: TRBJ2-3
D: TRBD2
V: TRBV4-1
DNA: TGCGCCAGCAGCCAAGGGGCTAGCGGGGGCCCAGATACGCAGTATTTT
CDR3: CASSQGASGGPDTQYF

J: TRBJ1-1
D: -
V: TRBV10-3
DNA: TGTGCCATCAGTGAGGGGTTTGGGACACTGAACACTGAAGCTTTCTTT
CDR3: CAISEGFGTLNTEAFF

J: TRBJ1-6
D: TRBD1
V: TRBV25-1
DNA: TGTGCCAGCAGTGAATGGCAGGGGGGACCCCTCCACTTT
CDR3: CASSEWQGGPLHF

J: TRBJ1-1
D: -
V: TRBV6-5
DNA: TGTGCCAGCAGTGTGCTTGGAGGGTCTGAAGCTTTCTTT
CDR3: CASSVLGGSEAFF

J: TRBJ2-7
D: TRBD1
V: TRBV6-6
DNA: TGTGCCAGCATCACCGGGGACAGGGACTACGAGCAGTACTTC
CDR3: CASITGDRDYEQYF

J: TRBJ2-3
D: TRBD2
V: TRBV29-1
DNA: TGCAGCGTAGGACTAGCGGGGGGAGATACGCAGTATTTT
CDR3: CSVGLAGGDTQYF

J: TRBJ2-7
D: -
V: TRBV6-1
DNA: TGTGCCAGCATCCCGGACCCCCTGGGGAGGCGGGAGCAGTACTTC
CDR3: CASIPDPLGRREQYF

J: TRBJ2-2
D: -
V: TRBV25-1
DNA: TGTGCCAGTTCCGGGGGTTGGGACACCGGGGAGCTGTTTTTT
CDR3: CASSGGWDTGELFF

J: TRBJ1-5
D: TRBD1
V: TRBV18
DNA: TGTGCCAGCTCACCGGGACAGGGGTTCGATCAGCCCCAGCATTTT
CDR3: CASSPGQGFDQPQHF

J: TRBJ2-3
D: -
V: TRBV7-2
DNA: TGTGCCAGCAGCTCTGACAGGCATACGCAGTATTTT
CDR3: CASSSDRHTQYF

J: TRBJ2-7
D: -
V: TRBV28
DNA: TGTGCCAGCAGTCCACCCCTAGGGGAATTCTACGAGCAGTACTTC
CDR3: CASSPPLGEFYEQYF

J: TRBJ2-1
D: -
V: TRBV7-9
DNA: TGTGCCAGCAGCTTCGGCAGTGACAACAATGAGCAGTTCTTC
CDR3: CASSFGSDNNEQFF

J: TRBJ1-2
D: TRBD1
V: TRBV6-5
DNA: TGTGCCAGCAGTTACTCCGAAACAGGGGCCTATGGCTACACCTTC
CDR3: CASSYSETGAYGYTF

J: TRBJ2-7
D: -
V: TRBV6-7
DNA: TGTGCCACCTCCGGGACTGAGCAGTACTTC
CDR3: CATSGTEQYF

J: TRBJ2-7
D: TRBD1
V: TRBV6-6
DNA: TGTGCCAGCAGTTACGGGACAGGGGGCTACGAGCAGTACTTC
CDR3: CASSYGTGGYEQYF

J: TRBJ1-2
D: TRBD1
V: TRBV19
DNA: TGTGCCAGTAGTAAAGCAGGGACAGCAGACTATGGCTACACCTTC
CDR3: CASSKAGTADYGYTF

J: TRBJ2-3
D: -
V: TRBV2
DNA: TGTGCCAGCAGTGCACATCGGCCAGGTAGCACAGATACGCAGTATTTT
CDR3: CASSAHRPGSTDTQYF

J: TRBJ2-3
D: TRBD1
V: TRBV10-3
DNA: TGTGCCATCGGGACAGGGATGGACACAGATACGCAGTATTTT
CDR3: CAIGTGMDTDTQYF

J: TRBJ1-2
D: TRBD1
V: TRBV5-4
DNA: TGTGCCAGCAGACGACAGGGGGGAGGCTATGGCTACACCTTC
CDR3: CASRRQGGGYGYTF